The rows below give T cell receptor beta chains drawn from one sample of a study of response to subunit inactivated influenza vaccine. TCRdb called the RT-PCR reads again in MiXCR, with one record for every CDR3 protein. The table has about 700,000 distinct CDR3 sequences, 11% to 15% seen once. The sample in question was PBMCs from blood, obtained approximately 15 days before vaccination. The receptors derive from a man aged 45-65 years who received an inactivated influenza vaccine. Each CDR3 is given with its conserved first and last residue. D genes are given only for firm matches. Clone size is shown for a subset of rows, as once, few, many or a class of expanded clone.

V: TRBV4-3; D: .; size: many; J: TRBJ2-7; CDR3: CASSLQRSVTYEQYF; DNA: TGCGCCAGCAGCCTCCAGAGATCGGTTACCTACGAGCAGTACTTC
V: TRBV10-3; D: TRBD2; size: .; J: TRBJ2-1; CDR3: CATRGERLAGVDYNEQFF; DNA: TGTGCCACCAGGGGGGAGAGACTAGCGGGGGTGGACTACAATGAGCAGTTCTTC
V: TRBV29-1; D: .; size: few; J: TRBJ2-5; CDR3: CSVEDRAPGESRETQYF; DNA: TGCAGCGTTGAAGATCGGGCTCCGGGAGAGTCTAGGGAGACCCAGTACTTC
V: TRBV24-1; D: TRBD1; size: .; J: TRBJ2-1; CDR3: CATSDSGQGGVWQFF; DNA: TGTGCCACCAGTGACTCGGGACAGGGAGGGGTTTGGCAGTTCTTC
V: TRBV24-1; D: .; size: many; J: TRBJ2-1; CDR3: CATSDASGGSYNEQFF; DNA: TGTGCCACCAGTGACGCCTCCGGGGGCTCCTACAATGAGCAGTTCTTC
V: TRBV20-1; D: .; size: .; J: TRBJ1-5; CDR3: CSATSQSRFEPQHF; DNA: TGCAGTGCTACCTCTCAGAGCCGATTTGAGCCCCAGCATTTT
V: TRBV7-2; D: .; size: few; J: TRBJ1-1; CDR3: CASSLEVPQAFF; DNA: TGTGCCAGCAGCTTAGAGGTGCCCCAGGCTTTCTTT
V: TRBV11-2; D: TRBD2; size: few; J: TRBJ2-1; CDR3: CASSIGTSAYNEQFF; DNA: TGTGCCAGCAGCATAGGGACTAGCGCCTACAATGAGCAGTTCTTC
V: TRBV4-1; D: TRBD1; size: few; J: TRBJ2-3; CDR3: CASSQDRTGPDTQYF; DNA: TGCGCCAGCAGCCAAGACCGGACAGGGCCAGATACGCAGTATTTT
V: TRBV28; D: TRBD2; size: .; J: TRBJ2-3; CDR3: CASPPPTSGRAPDTQYF; DNA: TGTGCCAGCCCTCCGCCGACTAGCGGGAGGGCACCAGATACGCAGTATTTT
V: TRBV5-8; D: TRBD1; size: few; J: TRBJ1-2; CDR3: CASSSDRGPNYGYTF; DNA: TGTGCCAGCAGTTCGGACAGGGGCCCTAACTATGGCTACACCTTC
V: TRBV7-8; D: .; size: few; J: TRBJ1-4; CDR3: CASSARVPEKLFF; DNA: TGTGCCAGCAGCGCCAGGGTTCCGGAAAAACTGTTTTTT
V: TRBV6-5; D: TRBD1; size: few; J: TRBJ2-3; CDR3: CASSYSTPGQGVGGTQYF; DNA: TGTGCCAGCAGTTACTCGACCCCGGGACAGGGAGTGGGTGGTACGCAGTATTTT
V: TRBV7-2; D: .; size: few; J: TRBJ2-3; CDR3: CASSLVYTDTQYF; DNA: TGTGCCAGCAGCTTAGTTTACACAGATACGCAGTATTTT
V: TRBV12-3/TRBV12-4; D: .; size: .; J: TRBJ1-5; CDR3: CASSLDAGHQPQHF; DNA: TGTGCCAGCAGTTTAGACGCGGGGCATCAGCCCCAGCATTTT
V: TRBV20-1; D: .; size: .; J: TRBJ2-7; CDR3: CSARDRGEGGYEQYF; DNA: TGCAGTGCTAGAGATCGTGGGGAGGGGGGATACGAGCAGTACTTC
V: TRBV5-4; D: .; size: .; J: TRBJ1-2; CDR3: CASSENRVDYGYTF; DNA: TGTGCCAGCAGCGAGAATAGGGTGGACTATGGCTACACCTTC
V: TRBV25-1; D: .; size: .; J: TRBJ2-1; CDR3: CASSESGLNEQFF; DNA: TGTGCCAGCAGTGAATCAGGGTTGAATGAGCAGTTCTTC
V: TRBV5-6; D: .; size: .; J: TRBJ1-2; CDR3: CASSLGAEVYGYTF; DNA: TGTGCCAGCAGCTTGGGAGCAGAGGTTTATGGCTACACCTTC
V: TRBV7-8; D: .; size: few; J: TRBJ1-4; CDR3: CASSHGSATNEKLFF; DNA: TGTGCCAGCAGCCACGGGTCTGCAACTAATGAAAAACTGTTTTTT
V: TRBV12-3/TRBV12-4; D: .; size: .; J: TRBJ1-1; CDR3: CASSPSGYTEAFF; DNA: TGTGCCAGCAGCCCGTCCGGGTACACTGAAGCTTTCTTT
V: TRBV6-2/TRBV6-3; D: TRBD1; size: few; J: TRBJ1-5; CDR3: CASRRQGAQPQHF; DNA: TGTGCCAGCAGACGACAGGGGGCACAGCCCCAGCATTTT
V: TRBV20-1; D: TRBD1; size: .; J: TRBJ2-7; CDR3: CSAKKPGTGDVHEQYF; DNA: TGCAGTGCTAAAAAACCCGGGACAGGGGACGTCCACGAGCAGTACTTC
V: TRBV3-1; D: TRBD2; size: many; J: TRBJ2-7; CDR3: CASSQDPRASGRSTYEQYF; DNA: TGTGCCAGCAGCCAAGATCCTCGGGCTAGCGGGAGGTCGACCTACGAGCAGTACTTC
V: TRBV4-2; D: .; size: few; J: TRBJ2-5; CDR3: CASSQAPQDGGETQYF; DNA: TGTGCCAGCAGCCAAGCCCCCCAGGACGGGGGAGAGACCCAGTACTTC
V: TRBV20-1; D: TRBD2; size: .; J: TRBJ2-7; CDR3: CSARKTGLAGGEQYF; DNA: TGCAGTGCTAGAAAAACCGGACTAGCGGGGGGCGAGCAGTACTTC
V: TRBV12-3/TRBV12-4; D: .; size: .; J: TRBJ1-2; CDR3: CASSPSVGYTF; DNA: TGTGCCAGCAGCCCCTCAGTGGGCTACACCTTC
V: TRBV27; D: TRBD2; size: many; J: TRBJ2-3; CDR3: CASSLLVSGGRDTQYF; DNA: TGTGCCAGCAGTTTATTAGTTAGCGGGGGACGGGATACGCAGTATTTT
V: TRBV5-1; D: .; size: .; J: TRBJ2-3; CDR3: CASSLGSAADTQYF; DNA: TGCGCCAGCAGCTTGGGTTCAGCTGCAGATACGCAGTATTTT
V: TRBV4-1; D: .; size: many; J: TRBJ1-5; CDR3: CASSQGWGGDNQPQHF; DNA: TGCGCCAGCAGCCAAGGATGGGGGGGGGACAATCAGCCCCAGCATTTT
V: TRBV6-1; D: TRBD1; size: .; J: TRBJ1-4; CDR3: CASSLRGQGSHWELFF; DNA: TGTGCCAGCAGCCTAAGGGGACAGGGGAGCCACTGGGAACTGTTTTTT
V: TRBV12-3/TRBV12-4; D: .; size: many; J: TRBJ2-3; CDR3: CASSSPSKDTDTQYF; DNA: TGTGCCAGCAGTTCGCCTAGCAAAGACACAGATACGCAGTATTTT
V: TRBV29-1; D: .; size: many; J: TRBJ1-3; CDR3: CSVEDRTAGNTIYF; DNA: TGCAGCGTTGAAGATCGGACAGCTGGAAACACCATATATTTT
V: TRBV15; D: .; size: .; J: TRBJ1-3; CDR3: CATSRDRWGNTIYF; DNA: TGTGCCACCAGCAGAGATCGCTGGGGAAACACCATATATTTT
V: TRBV4-3; D: TRBD1; size: .; J: TRBJ1-4; CDR3: CASSRTGTGEEKLFF; DNA: TGCGCCAGCAGCCGGACCGGGACAGGGGAAGAAAAACTGTTTTTT
V: TRBV15; D: .; size: many; J: TRBJ2-5; CDR3: CATSRDVQNQETQYF; DNA: TGTGCCACCAGCAGAGATGTGCAGAACCAAGAGACCCAGTACTTC
V: TRBV7-2; D: .; size: few; J: TRBJ2-7; CDR3: CASSLARAGSGYEQYF; DNA: TGTGCCAGCAGCTTAGCCCGGGCAGGGAGTGGTTACGAGCAGTACTTC
V: TRBV11-2; D: .; size: few; J: TRBJ2-3; CDR3: CASSYSDGGTQYF; DNA: TGTGCCAGCAGCTACTCGGACGGTGGTACGCAGTATTTT
V: TRBV12-3/TRBV12-4; D: .; size: many; J: TRBJ2-3; CDR3: CASSFGYSTDTQYF; DNA: TGTGCCAGCAGTTTCGGGTATAGCACAGATACGCAGTATTTT
V: TRBV7-2; D: .; size: few; J: TRBJ1-2; CDR3: CASTPVGVGGYGYTF; DNA: TGTGCCAGCACCCCGGTCGGGGTGGGGGGCTATGGCTACACCTTC
V: TRBV6-5; D: TRBD1; size: .; J: TRBJ2-4; CDR3: CASTRGQGPYF; DNA: TGTGCCAGCACCAGAGGACAGGGCCCTTACTTC
V: TRBV30; D: TRBD1; size: .; J: TRBJ2-1; CDR3: CAWNWDTGDEQFF; DNA: TGTGCCTGGAACTGGGACACAGGGGATGAGCAGTTCTTC
V: TRBV6-1; D: .; size: few; J: TRBJ1-5; CDR3: CASSGGANQPQHF; DNA: TGTGCCAGCAGTGGAGGGGCAAATCAGCCCCAGCATTTT
V: TRBV27; D: .; size: .; J: TRBJ1-3; CDR3: CASIGTDPGNTIYF; DNA: TGTGCCAGCATCGGGACCGACCCTGGAAACACCATATATTTT
V: TRBV7-9; D: .; size: .; J: TRBJ2-1; CDR3: CASSLEVVDRLFF; DNA: TGTGCCAGCAGCTTAGAGGTCGTCGACCGCCTATTCTTC
V: TRBV10-3; D: .; size: .; J: TRBJ2-7; CDR3: CAISEAGLSYEQYF; DNA: TGTGCCATCAGTGAGGCGGGACTGTCCTACGAGCAGTACTTC
V: TRBV5-1; D: .; size: few; J: TRBJ2-1; CDR3: CASSLAPEREQFF; DNA: TGCGCCAGCAGCCTCGCTCCGGAGCGCGAGCAGTTCTTC
V: TRBV4-2; D: .; size: few; J: TRBJ2-3; CDR3: CASSRDRLDTQYF; DNA: TGTGCCAGCAGCCGTGACAGATTAGATACGCAGTATTTT
V: TRBV15; D: .; size: .; J: TRBJ2-7; CDR3: CATSRDSGAYEQYF; DNA: TGTGCCACCAGCAGAGATAGCGGAGCCTACGAGCAGTACTTC
V: TRBV7-2; D: .; size: .; J: TRBJ2-1; CDR3: CASSLVWDNPYNEQFF; DNA: TGTGCCAGCAGCTTAGTCTGGGACAACCCCTACAATGAGCAGTTCTTC
V: TRBV11-2; D: .; size: few; J: TRBJ2-1; CDR3: CASSLEVGSNEQFF; DNA: TGTGCCAGCAGCTTAGAAGTTGGGAGCAATGAGCAGTTCTTC
V: TRBV20-1; D: .; size: many; J: TRBJ1-2; CDR3: CSASPPVGKGYGYTF; DNA: TGCAGTGCTAGCCCTCCTGTGGGGAAAGGGTATGGCTACACCTTC
V: TRBV7-2; D: TRBD2; size: many; J: TRBJ2-2; CDR3: CASSPQGGGVRTGELFF; DNA: TGTGCCAGCAGCCCACAGGGCGGGGGGGTTAGGACCGGGGAGCTGTTTTTT
V: TRBV4-1; D: TRBD1; size: few; J: TRBJ2-7; CDR3: CASSRGTGAGSYEQYF; DNA: TGCGCCAGCAGCCGAGGGACAGGGGCCGGCTCCTACGAGCAGTACTTC
V: TRBV24-1; D: .; size: few; J: TRBJ1-4; CDR3: CATSSSSGASNEKLFF; DNA: TGTGCCACCAGTTCTTCCTCAGGGGCGTCTAATGAAAAACTGTTTTTT
V: TRBV6-2/TRBV6-3; D: .; size: .; J: TRBJ1-3; CDR3: CASSYFRSASGNTIYF; DNA: TGTGCCAGCAGTTACTTCCGGTCCGCCTCTGGAAACACCATATATTTT
V: TRBV9; D: .; size: few; J: TRBJ1-1; CDR3: CASSVVSASEAFF; DNA: TGTGCCAGCAGCGTAGTAAGCGCCTCGGAAGCTTTCTTT
V: TRBV27; D: TRBD1; size: few; J: TRBJ1-2; CDR3: CASSWLGTGRGYGYTF; DNA: TGTGCCAGCAGTTGGCTCGGGACAGGGAGGGGGTATGGCTACACCTTC